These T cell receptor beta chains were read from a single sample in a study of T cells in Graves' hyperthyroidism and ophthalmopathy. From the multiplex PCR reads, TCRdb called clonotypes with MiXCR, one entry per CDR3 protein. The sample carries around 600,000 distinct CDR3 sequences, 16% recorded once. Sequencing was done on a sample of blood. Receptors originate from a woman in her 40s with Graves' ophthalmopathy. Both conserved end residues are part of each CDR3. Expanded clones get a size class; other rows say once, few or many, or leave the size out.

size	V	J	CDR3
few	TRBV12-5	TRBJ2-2	CASGPQGARTGELFF
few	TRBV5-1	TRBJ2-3	CASSQYLAEGTDTQYF
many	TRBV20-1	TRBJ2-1	CSARDWWDRGYNEQFF
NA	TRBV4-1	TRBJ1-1	CASSQDRRGPNTEAFF
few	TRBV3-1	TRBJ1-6	CASSQQSSYNSPLHF
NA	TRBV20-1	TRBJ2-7	CSASPPDGSATHYEQYF
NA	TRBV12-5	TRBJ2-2	CASGWGNTGELFF
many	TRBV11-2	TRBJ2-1	CASRINNEQFF
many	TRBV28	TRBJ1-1	CASSGVKGYYTEAFF
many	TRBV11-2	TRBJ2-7	CASSLGQGGEQYF
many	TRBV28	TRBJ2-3	CASTFVGQVTDTQYF
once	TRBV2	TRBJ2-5	CASGGRGETQYF
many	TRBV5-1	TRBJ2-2	CASRKGAGTGELFF
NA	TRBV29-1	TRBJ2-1	CSVEVVAGGEQFF
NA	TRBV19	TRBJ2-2	CASTSEGTRRTGELFF